The present entry profiles one T cell receptor (beta chain) with its context. The antigen remains unidentified. This sample was included in a study of T cell responses to AZD1222 COVID-19 vaccine. As for the study in general: Recipients boosted at about 4 weeks or about 12 weeks are pooled.

From germline, CDR1 is LNHDA and CDR2 SQIVND (reference sequence). Trimming stripped 9 bases from V and 2 bases from J, with 11 bases between. The CDR3 sequence is 13 residues long. Assay: immunoSEQ multiplex PCR; the TCRdb copy retains only in-frame clones and omits some. The data hold 200,000 or so clones, with around 92% observed a single time. Study-wide findings and caveats: The study found vaccine-associated CD4 TCRs spanning spike, dominant at 160-218 and 743-854. Breadth and depth of Spike-specific TCRs rose after two AZD1222 doses. Donors were mostly white British, more females; clonal diversity possibly underestimated.

This clonotype originated in an adult in good health. The input for sequencing was peripheral blood, taken on day 0 of AZD1222 vaccination. This rearrangement joins TRBV19 to TRBJ1-5; D may be TRBD1 (5 bases). The CDR3 region has the DNA TGTGCCAGCACAGTAGGGGGCAATCAGCCCCAGCATTTT. It translates to CASTVGGNQPQHF.